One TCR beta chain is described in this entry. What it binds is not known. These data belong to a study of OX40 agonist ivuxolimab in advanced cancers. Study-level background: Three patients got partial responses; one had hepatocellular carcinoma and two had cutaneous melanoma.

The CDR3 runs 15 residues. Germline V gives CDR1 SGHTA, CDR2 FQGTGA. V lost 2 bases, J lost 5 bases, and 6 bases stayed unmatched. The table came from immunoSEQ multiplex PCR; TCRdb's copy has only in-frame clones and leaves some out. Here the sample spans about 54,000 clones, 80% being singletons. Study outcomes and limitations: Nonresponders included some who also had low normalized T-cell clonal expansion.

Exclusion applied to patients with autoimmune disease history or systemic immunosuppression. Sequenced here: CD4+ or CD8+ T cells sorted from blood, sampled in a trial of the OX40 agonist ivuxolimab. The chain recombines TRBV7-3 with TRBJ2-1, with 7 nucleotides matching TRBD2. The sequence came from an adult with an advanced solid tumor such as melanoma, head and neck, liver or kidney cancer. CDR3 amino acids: CASSLLASGDNEQFF. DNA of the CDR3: TGTGCCAGCAGCTTACTGGCTAGCGGTGACAATGAGCAGTTCTTC.